This T cell receptor (beta chain) was observed in a study of T cells in Graves' hyperthyroidism and ophthalmopathy. This CDR3 contains 14 residues. Germline V lookup: CDR1 MGHRA, CDR2 YSYEKL. Trimming took 6 bases from V and 1 from J, leaving 12 bases between them. TCR beta CDR3 regions were amplified from RNA transcripts. The TCR CDR3 first-round RT-PCR relied on the HTBI primer set. Each CDR3 protein is one row after TCRdb ran MiXCR on the multiplex PCR reads. Of 300,000 to 500,000 distinct CDR3 sequences in the sample, more than 12% were seen once. Material: blood. This TCR derives from a man in his fifties with Graves' ophthalmopathy. The chain joins TRBV4-1 to TRBJ1-1; D is unresolved. Here the CDR3 DNA reads TGCGCCAGCAGGTCGGTGCAGCAGAACACTGAAGCTTTCTTT. Amino acids: CASRSVQQNTEAFF.